These T cell receptor beta chains were read from a single sample in a study of cytomegalovirus exposure and HLA in healthy donors. The assay was immunoSEQ multiplex PCR, and TCRdb's table has in-frame clones only and misses some. Here the sample spans over 150,000 clones, 65% to 90% being singletons. The sequencing input was PBMCs. The receptors were gathered from a human donor in good health. Each CDR3 is given with its conserved first and last residue. D genes are given only for firm matches. The size field is filled for only some rows; it gives once, few, many or a size class.

TRBV5-4	TRBD2	NA	TRBJ2-1	TGTGCCAGCAGCTTGGTAGCGGGGGGGTACAATGAGCAGTTCTTC	CASSLVAGGYNEQFF
TRBV5-1	TRBD1	NA	TRBJ2-7	TGCGCCAGCAGCCCCCGGACAGGGAACTCCTACGAGCAGTACTTC	CASSPRTGNSYEQYF
TRBV5-4	NA	NA	TRBJ1-2	TGTGCCAGCAGGAGCGAGGCCTATGGCTACACCTTC	CASRSEAYGYTF
TRBV11-3	NA	NA	TRBJ1-1	TGTGCCAGCAGTCAGGGATCCACTGAAGCTTTCTTT	CASSQGSTEAFF
TRBV11-2	NA	NA	TRBJ1-2	TGTGCCAGCAGCTTGGGGGGATCATACACCTTC	CASSLGGSYTF
TRBV10-1	NA	NA	TRBJ1-6	TGCGCCAGCAGTAGGTGGGGCATTCGGTATAATTCACCCCTCCACTTT	CASSRWGIRYNSPLHF
TRBV4-1	NA	NA	TRBJ2-1	TGCGCCAGCAGCCTGGGACTCCAAAATGAGCAGTTCTTC	CASSLGLQNEQFF
TRBV9	NA	NA	TRBJ2-7	TGTGCCAGCAGCGTAGGTCCCAGCTCCTACGAGCAGTACTTC	CASSVGPSSYEQYF
TRBV2	NA	NA	TRBJ1-6	TGTGCCAGCAGTTTCCAGGGTTTTAGTTCGCCCCTCCACTTT	CASSFQGFSSPLHF
TRBV4-1	TRBD2	NA	TRBJ2-3	TGCGCCACGTCGGGGGGTAGCACAGATACGCAGTATTTT	CATSGGSTDTQYF
TRBV7-2	TRBD1	NA	TRBJ1-2	TGTGCCAGCAGCTTAGGGCCGGGACAGAGTGGGAGCTACACCTTC	CASSLGPGQSGSYTF
TRBV11-2	NA	NA	TRBJ1-6	TGTGCCAGCAGCTTGCGGCCCTCGAATTCACCCCTCCACTTT	CASSLRPSNSPLHF
TRBV9	TRBD2	few	TRBJ2-3	TGTGCCAGCAGCGCTACTAGCGTCGCAGATACGCAGTATTTT	CASSATSVADTQYF
TRBV6-5	NA	NA	TRBJ1-3	TGTGCCAGCAGTTACTCTCAGAACCCTGGAAACACCATATATTTT	CASSYSQNPGNTIYF
TRBV6-5	NA	NA	TRBJ2-3	TGTGCCAGCAGACATGAAACAGATACGCAGTATTTT	CASRHETDTQYF
TRBV6-6	TRBD1	NA	TRBJ1-2	TGTGCCAGCAGTTACGGGACAGGGGTATATGGCTACACCTTC	CASSYGTGVYGYTF
TRBV5-6	NA	NA	TRBJ1-2	TGTGCCAGCAGCTTGACGGACTATGGCTACACCTTC	CASSLTDYGYTF
TRBV25-1	NA	NA	TRBJ1-5	TGTGCCAGCAGTGAAGGGCCCCTCTTGCCCCAGCATTTT	CASSEGPLLPQHF
TRBV27	TRBD2	NA	TRBJ2-5	TGTGCCAAGGGACTAGTGGAGGAAGAGACCCAGTACTTC	CAKGLVEEETQYF
TRBV9	TRBD1	NA	TRBJ1-4	TGTGCCAGCAGCGTAGAGGGGGCGCGGGGAGAAAAACTGTTTTTT	CASSVEGARGEKLFF
TRBV19	TRBD2	NA	TRBJ2-3	TGTGCCAGTAGTATTGCGGGGGGGCTCCCACCAGATACGCAGTATTTT	CASSIAGGLPPDTQYF
TRBV7-2	NA	few	TRBJ1-4	TGTGCCAGCAGCTTAGTAGGGGGAGTGGGAGAAAAACTGTTTTTT	CASSLVGGVGEKLFF
TRBV7-2	NA	NA	TRBJ2-1	TGTGCCAGCAGCTTAGAGCAGGTGTACAATGAGCAGTTCTTC	CASSLEQVYNEQFF
TRBV7-7	TRBD1	NA	TRBJ2-3	TGTGCTAGCAGCCCCTACAGGGGGACTAGCACAGATACGCAGTATTTT	CASSPYRGTSTDTQYF
TRBV11-2	NA	few	TRBJ1-6	TGTGCCAGCAGCCTCCGCGGCAGGGTCGATAATTCACCCCTCCACTTT	CASSLRGRVDNSPLHF
TRBV13	TRBD2	NA	TRBJ2-5	TGTGCCAGCAGCTCCGCAGTAGCGGGGGGGAAGTACCAAGAGACCCAGTACTTC	CASSSAVAGGKYQETQYF
TRBV4-1	NA	NA	TRBJ2-7	TGCGCCAGCAGCCCCCCGACGGGCTACGAGCAGTACTTC	CASSPPTGYEQYF
TRBV7-2	NA	once	TRBJ2-6	TGTGCCAGCAGCCCCAGTTCCTCTGGGGCCAACGTCCTGACTTTC	CASSPSSSGANVLTF
TRBV15	NA	few	TRBJ2-2	TGTGCCACCAGCAGTAGAGGGGGGGAGCTGTTTTTT	CATSSRGGELFF
TRBV6-1	NA	NA	TRBJ1-2	TGTGCCAGCGGCGGCGGGGGGGATAGTAACTATGGCTACACCTTC	CASGGGGDSNYGYTF
TRBV4-3	TRBD2	NA	TRBJ2-3	TGCGCCAGCAGCTTCGGGAGGGCAGATACGCAGTATTTT	CASSFGRADTQYF
TRBV7-9	NA	NA	TRBJ1-1	TGTGCCAGCAGCTTAGGCCGAGGGCACGTTGATTCTTTCTTT	CASSLGRGHVDSFF
TRBV11-3	NA	once	TRBJ1-4	TGTGCCAGCAGCTTAGATGGCAGAAAACTGTTTTTT	CASSLDGRKLFF
TRBV19	NA	NA	TRBJ1-1	TGTGCCAGTAGTATTCCGTTTCCGCGACAGTCGAACACTGAAGCTTTCTTT	CASSIPFPRQSNTEAFF
TRBV6-1	TRBD1	NA	TRBJ2-1	TGTGCCAGCAACCCGGGACAGGGAAGTAACAATGAGCAGTTCTTC	CASNPGQGSNNEQFF
TRBV29-1	NA	NA	TRBJ1-3	TGCAGCGTTCTTGCCGGGACAAACTATGGAAACACCATATATTTT	CSVLAGTNYGNTIYF
TRBV29-1	NA	NA	TRBJ1-1	TGCAGCGCGGGGACACTGGTCTCTGAAGCTTTCTTT	CSAGTLVSEAFF
TRBV19	TRBD2	NA	TRBJ2-3	TGTGCCAGTAGTTCCCGGACTAGACTTTATCACACAGATACGCAGTATTTT	CASSSRTRLYHTDTQYF
TRBV5-1	TRBD1	NA	TRBJ2-1	TGCGCCAGCAGCTTGGAAGGACAGGGTTTCCATGAGCAGTTCTTC	CASSLEGQGFHEQFF
TRBV10-3	TRBD2	NA	TRBJ2-5	TGTGCCATCAGCCCCGGGGGCGGGGGGAACCAAGAGACCCAGTACTTC	CAISPGGGGNQETQYF
TRBV5-1	TRBD1	NA	TRBJ1-4	TGCGCCAGCAGCCATAACTCAGACAGGGGTGATGAAAAACTGTTTTTT	CASSHNSDRGDEKLFF
TRBV6-1	NA	NA	TRBJ1-1	TGTGCCAGCGCCAGGCAACCGAACACTGAAGCTTTCTTT	CASARQPNTEAFF
TRBV27	NA	NA	TRBJ1-6	TGTGCCAGCAGTTTATTGCAGGGGAATTCACCCCTCCACTTT	CASSLLQGNSPLHF